A single sample is the source of the 26 T cell receptor beta chains below, sequenced in a study of blood T cells in healthy people across ages. A J-beta primer mix and a sample-barcoded 5' primer were used in a second PCR of about 7 to 12 cycles. Each CDR3 protein gets one entry after TCRdb re-called the 5' RACE reads with MiXCR. The table records approximately 730,000 distinct CDR3 sequences, more than 40% of them present only once. The sequenced sample was blood. Source of these receptors: an older woman in good health.

This clonotype was found many times. The gene calls are TRBV6-5 and TRBJ1-2; 11 bases fit TRBD1. CDR3 size: 16 residues. Germline V lookup: CDR1 MNHEY, CDR2 SVGAGI. The V and J ends lost 0 bases and 4 bases, in that order; junction bases with no gene match: 4. CDR3 protein: CASSYSRTGGGYGYTF. CDR3 nucleotide sequence: TGTGCCAGCAGTTACTCAAGGACAGGGGGCGGCTATGGCTACACCTTC.

A word on this clonotype: With a much larger clone just one base away, this may be a read error. The chain combines TRBV5-6 with TRBJ2-1; D gene uncertain. CDR1 and CDR2 from the germline V gene are SGHDT and YYEEEE. This CDR3 has 13 residues. V shed 1 base and J shed 13 bases, with 15 bases lying between them. The CDR3 bases are TGTGCCAGCAGCTTGCGTGATAGGAAGACCCAGTTCTTC. Its protein product is CASSLRDRKTQFF.

This clonotype showed up just a few times. The J gene is TRBJ1-4, the V gene TRBV20-1; TRBD1 is a possible D gene (5 bases). This CDR3 has 14 amino acids. From germline, CDR1 is DFQATT and CDR2 SNEGSKA (reference sequence). Trimming pared 4 bases from V and 6 bases from J, leaving 15 bases between. This CDR3 reads CSATYKAGHEKLFF. CDR3 bases: TGCAGTGCTACATACAAGGCGGGGCATGAAAAACTGTTTTTT.

This sequence joins TRBV15 and TRBJ2-3; D is possibly TRBD2 (5 bases). Germline CDR1 is LNHNV and CDR2 is YYDKDF (reference sequence). V lost 0 bases, J lost 1 base, and 14 bases lay in between. The CDR3 totals 17 residues. The CDR3 here is CATSRDPGRVGTDTQYF. Here the CDR3 DNA reads TGTGCCACCAGCAGAGATCCTGGGAGAGTGGGCACAGATACGCAGTATTTT.

This rearrangement joins TRBV27 to TRBJ2-3; D is uncertain. The germline V and J ends were trimmed by 4 bases and 2 bases, with 16 bases remaining between them. Looked up from germline, CDR1 is MNHEY and CDR2 is SMNVEV (reference sequence). The CDR3 consists of 16 residues. In DNA form, the CDR3 reads TGTGCCAGCAGTTACTCACCCCTTGTCCCCACAGATACGCAGTATTTT. Translating it yields CASSYSPLVPTDTQYF.

The rearrangement joins TRBV3-1 to TRBJ2-6, with D perhaps matching TRBD1 (5 bases). CDR3 length equals 17 residues. Germline V gene lookup returns CDR1 LGHDT and CDR2 YNNKEL (reference sequence). V lost 0 bases and J lost 4, with 13 bases in between. The DNA of the CDR3 is TGTGCCAGCAGCCAAGATCGCAGGGTGTGGGGGGCCAACGTCCTGACTTTC. It is translated as CASSQDRRVWGANVLTF.

In the case of this clonotype: One end of the junction fails to match germline, which may point to a read error. The chain links TRBV4-2 to TRBJ2-5; 10 nucleotides agree with TRBD1. The tail of the sequence fits TRBJ2-7 better, so the J call may be wrong. CDR1 LGHNA and CDR2 YNFKEQ come from the germline V gene. There are 17 residues in the CDR3. CDR3: CASNQEGIGQGVYEQYF. The CDR3 DNA reads as TGTGCCAGCAACCAAGAGGGTATTGGACAGGGGGTCTACGAGCAGTACTTC.

The chain combines TRBV4-2 with TRBJ1-2; D call uncertain. CDR3 length: 15 residues. Per the germline V gene, CDR1 is LGHNA and CDR2 is YNFKEQ. The ends were cut back, 0 bases at V and 4 bases at J, with 12 bases in the middle. The CDR3 sequence is CASSQDNNMIYGYTF. The CDR3 DNA is TGTGCCAGCAGCCAAGATAATAACATGATCTATGGCTACACCTTC.

This clonotype was counted a few times. The chain employs TRBV29-1 and TRBJ1-2, with TRBD1 matching over 8 bases. There are 13 residues in the CDR3. Losses at the gene ends were 1 base for V and 11 bases for J; bases not matched to a gene: 9. CDR1 SQVTM and CDR2 ANQGSEA come from the germline V gene. Here the CDR3 DNA reads TGCAGCGTTGAAGCCCCGGACAGGGTGGGTTACACCTTC. Protein: CSVEAPDRVGYTF.

At least ten counts were recorded for this clonotype. The J gene is TRBJ2-5, the V gene TRBV7-9, with 8 bases that match TRBD1. CDR1 and CDR2 from the germline V gene are SEHNR and FQNEAQ (reference sequence). V lost 2 bases to trimming and J lost 1 base; unmatched junction nucleotides: 6. CDR3 size: 16 residues. The CDR3 sequence: CASSLTGTGPQETQYF. CDR3 DNA: TGTGCCAGCAGCTTAACCGGGACAGGCCCCCAAGAGACCCAGTACTTC.

Note on this clonotype: One junction end disagrees with the germline gene, perhaps due to a read error. The V gene is TRBV24-1, the J gene TRBJ2-7, with no clear D. CDR1 and CDR2 (germline): KGHDR, SFDVKD. The CDR3 spans 12 residues. The CDR3 protein is CATSDFSYERYF. DNA for the CDR3: TGTGCCACCAGTGATTTTAGTTATGAGCGGTACTTC.

The J gene is TRBJ1-1, the V gene TRBV29-1, with D possibly TRBD1 on 6 matching bases. Germline V gene sequence: CDR1 SQVTM, CDR2 ANQGSEA. The CDR3 has 13 amino acids. With 3 bases removed from V and 1 base from J, the gap between germline ends came to 9 bases. The CDR3 reads CSVEGHQNTEAFF. DNA for the CDR3: TGCAGCGTTGAGGGACATCAGAACACTGAAGCTTTCTTT.

The V call is TRBV28, the J call TRBJ2-7, with D hard to call. V was cut by 5 bases and J by 4 bases, with 12 bases left in between. Per germline, CDR1 MDHEN and CDR2 SYDVKM. The CDR3 contains 13 residues. CDR3 sequence reads: CASSVGLRYEQYF. CDR3 sequence (DNA): TGTGCCAGCAGTGTCGGGTTACGATACGAGCAGTACTTC. The whole variable domain, remainder taken from reference TRBV28 and TRBJ2-7, is DVKVTQSSRYLVKRTGEKVFLECVQDMDHENMFWYRQDPGLGLRLIYFSYDVKMKEKGDIPEGYSVSREKKERFSLILESASTNQTSMYLCASSVGLRYEQYFGPGTRLTVT.

In this sample, this clonotype turned up a few times. The rearrangement joins TRBV24-1 to TRBJ2-1; 7 bases are shared with TRBD1. The CDR3 spans 15 residues. With V trimmed by 3 bases and J by 5 bases, 6 bases remained unmatched. CDR1 KGHDR and CDR2 SFDVKD come from the germline V gene. The CDR3 DNA reads as TGTGCCACCAGTGATCCGAACGACAGGGACAATGAGCAGTTCTTC. It encodes CATSDPNDRDNEQFF.

The rearrangement links TRBV9 to TRBJ2-3; tentatively, D is TRBD2 (7 bases). Germline V gives CDR1 SGDLS, CDR2 YYNGEE. The CDR3 consists of 16 residues. Trimming shortened V by 7 bases and J by 2 bases, and 20 bases separated the two germline ends. CDR3 amino acids: CASGRGTSKHTDTQYF. DNA for the CDR3: TGTGCCAGCGGGAGGGGGACCTCCAAACACACAGATACGCAGTATTTT.

This chain uses TRBV3-1 with TRBJ2-4; 7 positions agree with TRBD2. The end of the DNA is better explained by TRBJ2-7, so the J call may be wrong. The CDR3 consists of 14 residues. Germline-derived CDR1 and CDR2 are LGHDT and YNNKEL (reference sequence). Here the CDR3 DNA reads TGTGCCAGCAGTTCCCGGGGGGTCCCCTACGAGCAGTACTTC. Translating gives CASSSRGVPYEQYF.

This clonotype turned up a few times. This chain links TRBV27 with TRBJ2-1; 15 positions match TRBD2. V trimming: 5 bases; J trimming: 5 bases; junction bases outside the gene matches: 7. Germline V gives CDR1 MNHEY, CDR2 SMNVEV (reference sequence). This CDR3 region has 17 residues. The CDR3 protein is CASSPGTSGRKNNEQFF. CDR3 coding DNA: TGTGCCAGCAGTCCCGGGACTAGCGGGAGGAAGAACAATGAGCAGTTCTTC.

This clonotype came up a few times. V and J are TRBV18 and TRBJ2-1; 7 bases agree with TRBD1. Germline CDR1 is KGHSH and CDR2 is LQKENI. This CDR3 has 16 residues. V lost 3 bases to trimming and J lost 2 bases; unmatched junction nucleotides: 7. Here the CDR3 reads CASSPQRTGTYNEQFF. The CDR3 DNA reads TGTGCCAGCTCACCGCAGAGGACAGGTACCTACAATGAGCAGTTCTTC.

This chain links TRBV27 with TRBJ2-7; perhaps TRBD2 as D (5 bases). V was cut by 2 bases and J by 6 bases, with 14 bases left in between. The V gene's germline CDR1 is MNHEY and CDR2 SMNVEV (reference sequence). The CDR3 length is 14 residues. CDR3 region: CASSLVVGVGEQYF. CDR3 coding DNA: TGTGCCAGCAGTTTAGTGGTGGGAGTGGGCGAGCAGTACTTC.

The V gene is TRBV6-2 or TRBV6-3, the J gene TRBJ1-1; no firm D call. The CDR3 has 16 residues. Trimming pared 6 bases from V and 8 bases from J, leaving 25 bases between. Germline CDR1 reads MNHEY; CDR2 reads SVGEGT. The CDR3 reads CASRGYGRGRTPEAFF. In nucleotides, the CDR3 is TGTGCCAGCAGAGGATATGGCCGGGGTCGCACCCCCGAAGCTTTCTTT.

Only a few counts were recorded for this clonotype. V and J are TRBV6-2 or TRBV6-3 and TRBJ2-3, with 15 bases aligning to TRBD2. With 6 bases clipped from V and 5 bases from J, the junction kept 0 bases outside the gene matches. The CDR3 spans 14 residues. CDR1 MNHEY and CDR2 SVGEGT come from the germline V gene. The CDR3 spells CASRGLAGGDTQYF. The CDR3 DNA sequence: TGTGCCAGCAGGGGACTAGCGGGAGGAGATACGCAGTATTTT.

This clonotype has a count of ten or more. The V call is TRBV12-3 or TRBV12-4, the J call TRBJ2-6, with 9 bases aligning to TRBD2. This CDR3 has 18 amino acids. Trimming cost V 0 bases and J 0 bases; bases outside gene matches: 3. This CDR3 is CASSLAGTSNSGANVLTF. CDR3 nucleotide sequence: TGTGCCAGCAGTTTAGCCGGGACTAGCAACTCTGGGGCCAACGTCCTGACTTTC.

On this clonotype itself: Mismatch with germline at one junction end may stem from a read error. V and J are TRBV9 and TRBJ2-3, with a tentative D call TRBD1 (6 bases). Germline assignment: CDR1 SGDLS and CDR2 YYNGEE. The CDR3 has 17 residues. In DNA form, the CDR3 reads TGTGCCCGCAGTTACAGAACAGGGACCAGCGCAGCAGATACGCAGTATTTT. The encoded protein is CARSYRTGTSAADTQYF.

The rearrangement joins TRBV11-2 to TRBJ2-3; D is undetermined. This CDR3 spans 11 amino acids. Per germline, CDR1 SGHAT and CDR2 FQNNGV. V lost 7 bases and J 6 bases, leaving 8 bases between the germline ends. In nucleotides, the CDR3 is TGTGCCAGCATTATGGGGGATACGCAGTATTTT. This translates into CASIMGDTQYF.

In this sample, this clonotype turned up a few times. The chain links TRBV2 to TRBJ2-5; 7 nucleotides agree with TRBD1. The J call could be wrong; TRBJ2-7 is a better fit for the DNA end. CDR1 and CDR2 from the germline V gene are SNHLY and FYNNEI. This CDR3 is 16 amino acids long. The CDR3 bases are TGTGCCAGCAGTGCCCAAGGCAGGGGGAGTTTCTACGAGCAGTACTTC. Its translation: CASSAQGRGSFYEQYF.

This chain joins TRBV13 and TRBJ2-7, with D perhaps matching TRBD2 (6 bases). The CDR3 totals 19 residues. Trimming left V 5 bases short and J 2 bases short, with 28 bases between. Germline CDR1 reads PRHDT; CDR2 reads FYEKMQ (reference sequence). CDR3 sequence: CASSPHPSRNQRTTYEQYF. DNA of the CDR3: TGTGCCAGCAGCCCCCACCCGTCGAGAAACCAACGGACTACCTACGAGCAGTACTTC.